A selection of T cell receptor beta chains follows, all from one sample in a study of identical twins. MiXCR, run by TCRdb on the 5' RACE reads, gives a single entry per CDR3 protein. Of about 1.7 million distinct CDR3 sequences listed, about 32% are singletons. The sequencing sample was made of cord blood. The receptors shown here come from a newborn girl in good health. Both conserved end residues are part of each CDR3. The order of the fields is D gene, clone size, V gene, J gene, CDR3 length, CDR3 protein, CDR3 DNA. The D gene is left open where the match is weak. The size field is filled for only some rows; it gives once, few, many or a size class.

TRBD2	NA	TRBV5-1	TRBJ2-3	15	CAGSLKSSGSDTQYF	TGCGCCGGCAGCTTAAAATCTAGCGGCTCAGATACGCAGTATTTT
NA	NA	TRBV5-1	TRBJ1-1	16	CASSSTFTPMNTEAFF	TGCGCCAGCAGCTCGACTTTTACCCCAATGAACACTGAAGCTTTCTTT
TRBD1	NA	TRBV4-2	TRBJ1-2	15	CASSQAGQGGYGYTF	TGTGCCAGCAGCCAAGCGGGACAGGGGGGCTATGGCTACACCTTC
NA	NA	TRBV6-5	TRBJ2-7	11	CATTERNEQYF	TGTGCCACCACTGAGCGGAATGAGCAGTACTTC
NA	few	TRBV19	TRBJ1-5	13	CASRTGLNQPQHF	TGTGCCAGTAGGACGGGGCTAAATCAGCCCCAGCATTTT
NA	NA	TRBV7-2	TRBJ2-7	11	CASSSASEQYF	TGTGCCAGCAGCTCAGCGAGCGAGCAGTACTTC
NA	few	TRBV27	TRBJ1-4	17	CASSRNPFRDANEKLFF	TGTGCCAGCAGCCGAAACCCTTTCAGGGATGCTAATGAAAAACTGTTTTTT
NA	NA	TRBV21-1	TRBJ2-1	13	CASSHGQNNEQFF	TGTGCCAGCAGTCACGGACAGAACAATGAGCAGTTCTTC
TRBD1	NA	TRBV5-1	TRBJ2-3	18	CASSLEGQTRRGADTQYF	TGCGCCAGCAGCTTGGAGGGACAGACTCGTCGCGGAGCAGATACGCAGTATTTT
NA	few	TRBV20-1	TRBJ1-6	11	CSASYNSPLHF	TGCAGTGCTAGCTATAATTCACCCCTCCACTTT
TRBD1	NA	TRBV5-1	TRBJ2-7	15	CASSSPGTGPNEQYF	TGCGCCAGCAGCTCACCCGGGACAGGTCCCAATGAGCAGTACTTC
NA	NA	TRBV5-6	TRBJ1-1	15	CASSTARDLNLEAFF	TGTGCCAGCAGCACAGCCAGGGACCTCAATCTTGAAGCTTTCTTT
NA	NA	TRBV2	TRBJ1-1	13	CASIWGRVTEAFF	TGTGCCAGCATCTGGGGGCGGGTCACTGAAGCTTTCTTT
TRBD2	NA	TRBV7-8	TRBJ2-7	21	CASSLVGAGTSGRMGSYEQYF	TGTGCCAGCAGCTTAGTCGGGGCCGGGACTAGCGGGAGAATGGGGTCCTACGAGCAGTACTTC
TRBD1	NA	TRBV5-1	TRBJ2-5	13	CASSSRGLETQYF	TGCGCCAGCAGCTCGAGGGGGCTGGAGACCCAGTACTTC
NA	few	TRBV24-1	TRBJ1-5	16	CATSDLLHRANQPQHF	TGTGCCACCAGTGATTTGCTACACCGCGCCAATCAGCCCCAGCATTTT
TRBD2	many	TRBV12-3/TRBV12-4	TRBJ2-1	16	CASSPRFLAGYNEQFF	TGTGCCAGCAGTCCTCGATTTCTAGCGGGCTACAATGAGCAGTTCTTC
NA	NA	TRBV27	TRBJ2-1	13	CASSSFARENKFF	TGTGCCAGCAGTTCCTTTGCACGGGAGAACAAGTTCTTC
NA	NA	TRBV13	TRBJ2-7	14	CASSPRSPAYEQYF	TGTGCCAGCAGCCCCCGATCCCCCGCCTACGAGCAGTACTTC
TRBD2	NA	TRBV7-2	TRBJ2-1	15	CASSLAWTSGRARFF	TGTGCCAGCAGCTTAGCGTGGACTAGCGGGAGGGCCCGGTTCTTC
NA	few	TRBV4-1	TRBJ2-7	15	CASSQEERTDYEQYF	TGCGCCAGCAGCCAAGAGGAGAGGACAGACTACGAGCAGTACTTC
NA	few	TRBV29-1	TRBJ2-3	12	CSVPGGTDTQYF	TGCAGCGTTCCGGGGGGCACAGATACGCAGTATTTT
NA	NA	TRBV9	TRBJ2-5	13	CASRTCGQETQYF	TGTGCCAGCAGGACTTGCGGGCAAGAGACCCAGTACTTC
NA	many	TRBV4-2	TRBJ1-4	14	CASSSRLFNEKLFF	TGTGCCAGCAGCTCCCGACTATTTAATGAAAAACTGTTTTTT
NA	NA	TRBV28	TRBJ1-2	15	CASSLPKGGNYGYTF	TGTGCCAGCAGTTTACCCAAAGGGGGGAACTATGGCTACACCTTC
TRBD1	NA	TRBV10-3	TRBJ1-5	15	CAISTGDGVNQPQHF	TGTGCCATCAGCACAGGGGACGGGGTGAATCAGCCCCAGCATTTT
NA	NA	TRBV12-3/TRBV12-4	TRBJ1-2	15	CASSPPRVSNYGYTF	TGTGCCAGCAGTCCCCCGCGGGTCTCTAACTATGGCTACACCTTC
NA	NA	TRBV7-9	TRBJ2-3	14	CASSLPGFTDTQYF	TGTGCCAGCAGCTTACCCGGCTTCACAGATACGCAGTATTTT
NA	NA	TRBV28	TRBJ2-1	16	CASITPEGGGYNEQFF	TGTGCCAGCATTACACCCGAGGGGGGGGGCTACAATGAGCAGTTCTTC
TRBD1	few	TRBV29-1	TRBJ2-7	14	CSVWGIQGSYEQYF	TGCAGCGTTTGGGGAATACAGGGGTCCTACGAGCAGTACTTC
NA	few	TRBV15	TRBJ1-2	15	CATSPRQAANYGYTF	TGTGCCACCAGCCCCCGACAGGCCGCTAACTATGGCTACACCTTC
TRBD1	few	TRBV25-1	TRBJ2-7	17	CASSPQKGTGPPYEQYF	TGTGCCAGCAGTCCCCAGAAAGGGACAGGACCCCCCTACGAGCAGTACTTC
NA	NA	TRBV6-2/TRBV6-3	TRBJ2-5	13	CASNKGRVKTQYF	TGTGCCAGCAATAAAGGCAGGGTGAAGACCCAGTACTTC
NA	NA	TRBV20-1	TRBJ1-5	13	CSAREGINQPQHF	TGCAGTGCTAGAGAAGGGATAAATCAGCCCCAGCATTTT
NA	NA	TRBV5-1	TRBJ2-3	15	CASSWMGGPTDTQYF	TGCGCCAGCAGCTGGATGGGCGGCCCCACAGATACGCAGTATTTT